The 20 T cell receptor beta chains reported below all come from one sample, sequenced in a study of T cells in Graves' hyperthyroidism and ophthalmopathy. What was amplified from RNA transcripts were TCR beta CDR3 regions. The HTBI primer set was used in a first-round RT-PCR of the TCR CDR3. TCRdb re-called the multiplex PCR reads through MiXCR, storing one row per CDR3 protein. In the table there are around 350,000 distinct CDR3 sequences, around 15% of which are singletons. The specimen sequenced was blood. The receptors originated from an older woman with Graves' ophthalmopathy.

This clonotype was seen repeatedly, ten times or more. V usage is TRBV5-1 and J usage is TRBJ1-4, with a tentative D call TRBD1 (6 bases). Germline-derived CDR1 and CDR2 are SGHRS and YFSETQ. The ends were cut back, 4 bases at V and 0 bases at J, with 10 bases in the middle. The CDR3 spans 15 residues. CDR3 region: CASSPDSATNEKLFF. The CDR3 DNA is TGCGCCAGCAGCCCGGACAGCGCAACTAATGAAAAACTGTTTTTT.

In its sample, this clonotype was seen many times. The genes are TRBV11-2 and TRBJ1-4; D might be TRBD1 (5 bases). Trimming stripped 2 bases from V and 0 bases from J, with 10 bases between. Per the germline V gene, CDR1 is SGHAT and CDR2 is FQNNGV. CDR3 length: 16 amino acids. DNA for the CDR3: TGTGCCAGCAGCTTAAAGGACACCGCAACTAATGAAAAACTGTTTTTT. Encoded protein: CASSLKDTATNEKLFF.

The CDR3 bases are TGTGCCAGCAGCGTAGGTCTGAGTCAGTATAGCAATCAGCCCCAGCATTTT. Translation gives CASSVGLSQYSNQPQHF. The genes are TRBV9 and TRBJ1-5, with D unresolved. Germline CDR1 is SGDLS and CDR2 is YYNGEE. This CDR3 spans 17 amino acids. V was clipped by 0 bases and J by 0 bases, with 13 bases between them.

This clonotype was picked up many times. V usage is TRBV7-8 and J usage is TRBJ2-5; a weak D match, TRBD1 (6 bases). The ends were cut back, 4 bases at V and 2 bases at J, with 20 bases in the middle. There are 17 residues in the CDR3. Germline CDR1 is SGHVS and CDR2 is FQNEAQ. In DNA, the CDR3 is TGTGCCAGCAGCTCAAACAAGGCCAGGGGACCGCAAGAGACCCAGTACTTC. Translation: CASSSNKARGPQETQYF. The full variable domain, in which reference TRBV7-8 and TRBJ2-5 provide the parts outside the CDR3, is GAGVSQSPRYKVAKRGQDVALRCDPISGHVSLFWYQQALGQGPEFLTYFQNEAQLDKSGLPSDRFFAERPEGSVSTLKIQRTQQEDSAVYLCASSSNKARGPQETQYFGPGTRLLVL.

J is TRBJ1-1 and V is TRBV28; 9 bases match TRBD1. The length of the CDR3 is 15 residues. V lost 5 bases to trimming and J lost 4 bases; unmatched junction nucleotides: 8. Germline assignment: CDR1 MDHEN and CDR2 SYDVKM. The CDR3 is CASSPVGTGLTEAFF. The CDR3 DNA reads TGTGCCAGCAGTCCTGTCGGGACAGGGCTCACTGAAGCTTTCTTT.

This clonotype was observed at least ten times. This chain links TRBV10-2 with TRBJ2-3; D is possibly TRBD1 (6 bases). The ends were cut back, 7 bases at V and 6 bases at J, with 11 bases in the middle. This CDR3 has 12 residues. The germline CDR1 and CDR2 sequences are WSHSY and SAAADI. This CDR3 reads CASTHTGDTQYF. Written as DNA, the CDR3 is TGCGCCAGCACTCACACAGGGGATACGCAGTATTTT.

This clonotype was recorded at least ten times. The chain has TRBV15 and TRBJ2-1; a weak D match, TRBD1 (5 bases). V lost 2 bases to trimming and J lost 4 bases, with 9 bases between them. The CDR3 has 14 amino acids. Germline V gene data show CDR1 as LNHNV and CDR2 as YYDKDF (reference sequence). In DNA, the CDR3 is TGTGCCACCAGCAGATCGAAGGGGTACAATGAGCAGTTCTTC. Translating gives CATSRSKGYNEQFF.

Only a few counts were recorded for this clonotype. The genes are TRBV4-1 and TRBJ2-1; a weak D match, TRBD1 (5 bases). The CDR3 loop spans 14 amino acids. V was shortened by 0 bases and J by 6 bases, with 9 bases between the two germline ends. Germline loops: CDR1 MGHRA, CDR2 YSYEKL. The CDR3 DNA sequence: TGCGCCAGCAGCCAAGACAGGGTCGCCAATGAGCAGTTCTTC. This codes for CASSQDRVANEQFF.

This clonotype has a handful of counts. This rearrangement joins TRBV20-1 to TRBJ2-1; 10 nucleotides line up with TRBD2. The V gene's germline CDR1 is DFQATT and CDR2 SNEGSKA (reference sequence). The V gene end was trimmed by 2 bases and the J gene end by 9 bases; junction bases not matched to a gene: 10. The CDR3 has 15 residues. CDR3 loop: CSARIPSGSLGEQFF. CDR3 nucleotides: TGCAGTGCTAGAATTCCTAGCGGGAGTTTGGGTGAGCAGTTCTTC.

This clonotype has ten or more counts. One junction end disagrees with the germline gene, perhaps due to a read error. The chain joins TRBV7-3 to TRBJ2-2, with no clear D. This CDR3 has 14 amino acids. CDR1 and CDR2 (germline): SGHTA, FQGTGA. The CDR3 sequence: CASSVTINTGELFF. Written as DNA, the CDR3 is TGTGCCAGCAGCGTAACAATTAACACCGGGGAGCTGTTTTTT.

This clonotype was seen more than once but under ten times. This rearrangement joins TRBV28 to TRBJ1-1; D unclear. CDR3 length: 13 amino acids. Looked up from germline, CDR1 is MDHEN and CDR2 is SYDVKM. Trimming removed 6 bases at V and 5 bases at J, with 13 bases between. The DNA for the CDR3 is TGTGCCAGCAGCCTAACGGCCGGGACTGAAGCTTTCTTT. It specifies CASSLTAGTEAFF.

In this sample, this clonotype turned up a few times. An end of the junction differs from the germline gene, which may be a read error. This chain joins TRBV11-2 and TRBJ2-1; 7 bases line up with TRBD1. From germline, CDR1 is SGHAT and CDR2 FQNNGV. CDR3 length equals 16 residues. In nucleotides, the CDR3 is TGTGCCAGCAGCACCTTGACAGGGAGCTCCTACAATGGGCAGTTCTTC. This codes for CASSTLTGSSYNGQFF.

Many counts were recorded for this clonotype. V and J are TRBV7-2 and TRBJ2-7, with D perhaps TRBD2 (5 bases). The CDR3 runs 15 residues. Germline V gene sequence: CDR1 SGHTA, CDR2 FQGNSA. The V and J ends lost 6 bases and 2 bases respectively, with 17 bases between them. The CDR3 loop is CASSSRRTFPYEQYF. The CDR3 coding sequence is TGTGCCAGCAGTTCAAGGAGGACTTTCCCCTACGAGCAGTACTTC.

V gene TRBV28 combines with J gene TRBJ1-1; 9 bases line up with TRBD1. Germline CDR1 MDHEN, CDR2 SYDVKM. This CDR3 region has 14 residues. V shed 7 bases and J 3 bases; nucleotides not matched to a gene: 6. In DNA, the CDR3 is TGTGCCAGCAAAACAGGGGGCGAACACACTGAAGCTTTCTTT. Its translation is CASKTGGEHTEAFF.

The CDR3 DNA sequence: TGTGCCTTCTCCATCCGGACAGGGCTCTACGAGCAGTACTTC. It codes for CAFSIRTGLYEQYF. V and J are TRBV30 and TRBJ2-7, with 8 bases aligning to TRBD1. This CDR3 comprises 14 residues. After removal of 7 bases from V and 3 bases from J, the junction contained 11 bases not matched to a gene. The V gene's germline CDR1 is GTSNPN and CDR2 SVGIG (reference sequence).

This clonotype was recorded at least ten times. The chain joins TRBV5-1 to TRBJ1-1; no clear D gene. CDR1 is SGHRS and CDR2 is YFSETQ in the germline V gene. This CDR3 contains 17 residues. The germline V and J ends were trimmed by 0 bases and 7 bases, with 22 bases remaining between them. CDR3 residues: CASSLARTGGVSVEAFF. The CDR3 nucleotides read TGCGCCAGCAGCTTGGCGCGGACGGGCGGGGTTTCGGTTGAAGCTTTCTTT. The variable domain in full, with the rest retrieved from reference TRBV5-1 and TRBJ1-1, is KAGVTQTPRYLIKTRGQQVTLSCSPISGHRSVSWYQQTPGQGLQFLFEYFSETQRNKGNFPGRFSGRQFSNSRSEMNVSTLELGDSALYLCASSLARTGGVSVEAFFGQGTRLTVV.

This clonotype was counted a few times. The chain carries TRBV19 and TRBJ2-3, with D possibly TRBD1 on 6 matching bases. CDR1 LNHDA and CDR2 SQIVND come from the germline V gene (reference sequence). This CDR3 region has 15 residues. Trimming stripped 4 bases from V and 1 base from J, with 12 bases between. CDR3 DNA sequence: TGTGCCAGTAGTAAGGATCACAGGGGCACAGATACGCAGTATTTT. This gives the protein CASSKDHRGTDTQYF.

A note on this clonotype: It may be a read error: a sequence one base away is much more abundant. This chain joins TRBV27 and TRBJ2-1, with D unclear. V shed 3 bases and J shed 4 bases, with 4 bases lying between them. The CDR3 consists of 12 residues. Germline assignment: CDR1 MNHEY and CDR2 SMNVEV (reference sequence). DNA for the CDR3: TGTGCCAGCAGTTTTAGGTACAATGAGCAGTTCTTC. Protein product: CASSFRYNEQFF.

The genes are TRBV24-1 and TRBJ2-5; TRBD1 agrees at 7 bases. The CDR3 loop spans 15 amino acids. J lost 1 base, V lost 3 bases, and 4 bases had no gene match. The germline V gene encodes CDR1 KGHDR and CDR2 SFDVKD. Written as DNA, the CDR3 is TGTGCCACCAGTGATGCGGACAGGACCCAAGAGACCCAGTACTTC. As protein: CATSDADRTQETQYF.

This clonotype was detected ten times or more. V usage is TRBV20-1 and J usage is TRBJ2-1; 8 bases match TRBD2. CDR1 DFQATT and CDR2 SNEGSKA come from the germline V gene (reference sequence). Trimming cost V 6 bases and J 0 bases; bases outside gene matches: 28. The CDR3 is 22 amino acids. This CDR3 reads CSAPQLGSSGGRARSSYNEQFF. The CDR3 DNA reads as TGCAGTGCCCCGCAACTCGGTAGCTCGGGGGGGAGAGCGCGGAGCTCCTACAATGAGCAGTTCTTC.